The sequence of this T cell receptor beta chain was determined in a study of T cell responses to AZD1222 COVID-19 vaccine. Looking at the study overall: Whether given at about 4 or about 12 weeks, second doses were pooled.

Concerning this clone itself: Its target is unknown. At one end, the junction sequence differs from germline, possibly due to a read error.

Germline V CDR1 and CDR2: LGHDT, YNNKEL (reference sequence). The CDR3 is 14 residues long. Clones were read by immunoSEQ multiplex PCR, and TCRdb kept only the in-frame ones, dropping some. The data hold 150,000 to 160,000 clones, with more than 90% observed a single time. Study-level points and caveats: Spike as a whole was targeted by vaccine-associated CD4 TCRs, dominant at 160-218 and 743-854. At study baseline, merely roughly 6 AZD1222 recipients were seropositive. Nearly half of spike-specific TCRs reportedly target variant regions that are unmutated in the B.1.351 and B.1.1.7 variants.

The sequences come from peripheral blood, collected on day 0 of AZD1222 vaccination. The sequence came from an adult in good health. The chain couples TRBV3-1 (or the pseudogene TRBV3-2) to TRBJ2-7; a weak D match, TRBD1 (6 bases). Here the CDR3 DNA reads TGTGCCAGCAGCCCCCAGGGGCGGAGCTTTCTTAGGGACTTC. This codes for CASSPQGRSFLRDF.